This T cell receptor (beta chain) was found in a study of blood T cell repertoires in COVID-19. About the research overall: Samples of COVID-19 (acute and convalescent) were obtained from the United States, Italy and Spain. Sources were T cells, B-cell-depleted T cells, or PBMCs; the material itself was cDNA or gDNA.

Germline V gene data show CDR1 as MNHEY and CDR2 as SVGAGI. The CDR3 consists of 14 residues. Trimming pared 2 bases from V and 9 bases from J, leaving 11 bases between. As handled by the study authors: Researchers report that nucleated cell counts were estimated from reference gene primer amplification. Sequenced by immunoSEQ multiplex PCR; TCRdb stores in-frame clones only, minus some. The DNA was the basis for D and trimming; V, J and clone size are from that table. The sample gives 200,000 to 300,000 clones, roughly 80% of which show up once; approximately 9.1% is in the top ten. The gene calls are TRBV6-5 and TRBJ1-6; no definite D call. The origin of this receptor is a man aged 80 or over with acute or convalescent COVID-19. Material: peripheral blood. CDR3 in amino acids: CASSYAGNSSPLHF. The CDR3 DNA sequence: TGTGCCAGCAGTTACGCGGGGAATAGTTCACCCCTCCACTTT.